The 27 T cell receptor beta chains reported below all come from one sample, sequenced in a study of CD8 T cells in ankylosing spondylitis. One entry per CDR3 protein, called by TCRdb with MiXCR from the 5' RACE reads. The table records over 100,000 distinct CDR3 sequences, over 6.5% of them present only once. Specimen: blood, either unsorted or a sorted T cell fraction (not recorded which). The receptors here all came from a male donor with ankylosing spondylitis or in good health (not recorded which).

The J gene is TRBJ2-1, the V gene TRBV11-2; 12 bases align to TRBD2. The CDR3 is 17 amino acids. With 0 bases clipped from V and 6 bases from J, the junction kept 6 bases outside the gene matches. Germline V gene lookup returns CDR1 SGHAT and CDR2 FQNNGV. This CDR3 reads CASSLDLAGGPFNEQFF. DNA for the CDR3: TGTGCCAGCAGCTTAGACCTAGCGGGAGGGCCGTTCAATGAGCAGTTCTTC.

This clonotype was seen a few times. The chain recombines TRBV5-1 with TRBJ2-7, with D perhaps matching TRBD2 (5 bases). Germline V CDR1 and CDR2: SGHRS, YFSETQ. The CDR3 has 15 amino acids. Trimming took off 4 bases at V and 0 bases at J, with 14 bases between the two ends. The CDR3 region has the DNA TGCGCCAGCAGCCCAGGAGGTCATAACTCCTACGAGCAGTACTTC. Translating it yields CASSPGGHNSYEQYF. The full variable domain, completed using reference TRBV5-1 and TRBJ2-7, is KAGVTQTPRYLIKTRGQQVTLSCSPISGHRSVSWYQQTPGQGLQFLFEYFSETQRNKGNFPGRFSGRQFSNSRSEMNVSTLELGDSALYLCASSPGGHNSYEQYFGPGTRLTVT.

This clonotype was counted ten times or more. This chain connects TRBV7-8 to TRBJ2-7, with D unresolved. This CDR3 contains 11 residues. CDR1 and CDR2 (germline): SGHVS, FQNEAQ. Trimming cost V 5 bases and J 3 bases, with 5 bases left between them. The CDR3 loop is CASSPHYEQYF. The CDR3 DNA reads TGTGCCAGCAGCCCCCACTACGAGCAGTACTTC.

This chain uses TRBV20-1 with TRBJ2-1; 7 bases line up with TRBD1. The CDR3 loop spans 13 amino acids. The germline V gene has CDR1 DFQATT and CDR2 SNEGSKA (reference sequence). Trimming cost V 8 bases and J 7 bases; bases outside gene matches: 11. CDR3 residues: CSPPRQGLNEQFF. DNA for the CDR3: TGCAGTCCCCCTCGACAGGGATTGAATGAGCAGTTCTTC.

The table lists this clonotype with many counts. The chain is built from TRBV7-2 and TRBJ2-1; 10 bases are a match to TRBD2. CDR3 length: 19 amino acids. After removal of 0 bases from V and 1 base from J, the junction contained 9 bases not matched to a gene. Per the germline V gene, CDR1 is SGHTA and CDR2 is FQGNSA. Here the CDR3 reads CASSLATPSGSSSYNEQFF. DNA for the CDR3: TGTGCCAGCAGCTTAGCTACCCCTAGCGGGAGTAGTTCCTACAATGAGCAGTTCTTC.

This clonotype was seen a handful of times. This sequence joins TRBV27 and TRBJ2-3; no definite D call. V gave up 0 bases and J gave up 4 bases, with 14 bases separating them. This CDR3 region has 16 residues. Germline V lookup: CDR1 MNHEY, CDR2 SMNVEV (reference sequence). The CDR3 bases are TGTGCCAGCAGTTTATCGGTGGCAGGTGGCGCAGATACGCAGTATTTT. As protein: CASSLSVAGGADTQYF.

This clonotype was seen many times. The chain's CDR3 is CAWNPGPSRGYTF. The DNA for the CDR3 is TGTGCCTGGAATCCGGGCCCCTCGAGGGGCTACACCTTC. The J gene is TRBJ1-2, the V gene TRBV30, with D unclear. This CDR3 has 13 residues. V lost 4 bases, J lost 8 bases, and 17 bases lay in between. The germline gives CDR1 GTSNPN, CDR2 SVGIG (reference sequence).

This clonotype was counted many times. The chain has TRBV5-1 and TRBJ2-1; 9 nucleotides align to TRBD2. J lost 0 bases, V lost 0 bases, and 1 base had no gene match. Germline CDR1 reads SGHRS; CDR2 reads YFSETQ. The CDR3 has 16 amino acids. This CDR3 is CASSLVSGSSYNEQFF. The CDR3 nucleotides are TGCGCCAGCAGCTTGGTTAGCGGGAGCTCCTACAATGAGCAGTTCTTC.

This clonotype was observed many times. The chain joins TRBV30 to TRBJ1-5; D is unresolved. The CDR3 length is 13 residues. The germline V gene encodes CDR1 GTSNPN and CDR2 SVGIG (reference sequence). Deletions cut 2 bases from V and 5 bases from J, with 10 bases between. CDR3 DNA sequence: TGTGCCTGGAGTCCCACTCTGGATCAGCCCCAGCATTTT. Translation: CAWSPTLDQPQHF. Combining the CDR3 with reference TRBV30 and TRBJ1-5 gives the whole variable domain SQTIHQWPATLVQPVGSPLSLECTVEGTSNPNLYWYRQAAGRGLQLLFYSVGIGQISSEVPQNLSASRPQDRQFILSSKKLLLSDSGFYLCAWSPTLDQPQHFGDGTRLSIL.

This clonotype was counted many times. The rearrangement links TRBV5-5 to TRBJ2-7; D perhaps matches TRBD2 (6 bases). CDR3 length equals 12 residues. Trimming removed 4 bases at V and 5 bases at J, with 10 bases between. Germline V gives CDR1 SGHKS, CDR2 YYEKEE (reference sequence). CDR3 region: CASSPWTNEQYF. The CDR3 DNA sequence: TGTGCCAGCAGCCCATGGACTAACGAGCAGTACTTC.

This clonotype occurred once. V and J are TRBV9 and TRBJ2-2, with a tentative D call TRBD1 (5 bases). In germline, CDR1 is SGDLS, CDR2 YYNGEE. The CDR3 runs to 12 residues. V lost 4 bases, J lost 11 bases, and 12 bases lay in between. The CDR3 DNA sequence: TGTGCCAGCAGCCCCAATAGGGGAGAGCTGTTTTTT. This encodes CASSPNRGELFF. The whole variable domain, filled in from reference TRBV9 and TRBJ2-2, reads DSGVTQTPKHLITATGQRVTLRCSPRSGDLSVYWYQQSLDQGLQFLIQYYNGEERAKGNILERFSAQQFPDLHSELNLSSLELGDSALYFCASSPNRGELFFGEGSRLTVL.

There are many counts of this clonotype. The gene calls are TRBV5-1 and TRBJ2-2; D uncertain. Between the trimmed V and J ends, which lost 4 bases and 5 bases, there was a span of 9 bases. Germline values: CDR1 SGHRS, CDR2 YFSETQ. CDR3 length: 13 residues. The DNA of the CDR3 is TGCGCCAGCAGCATCGGACCTACCGGGGAGCTGTTTTTT. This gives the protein CASSIGPTGELFF. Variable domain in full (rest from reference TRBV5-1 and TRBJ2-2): KAGVTQTPRYLIKTRGQQVTLSCSPISGHRSVSWYQQTPGQGLQFLFEYFSETQRNKGNFPGRFSGRQFSNSRSEMNVSTLELGDSALYLCASSIGPTGELFFGEGSRLTVL.

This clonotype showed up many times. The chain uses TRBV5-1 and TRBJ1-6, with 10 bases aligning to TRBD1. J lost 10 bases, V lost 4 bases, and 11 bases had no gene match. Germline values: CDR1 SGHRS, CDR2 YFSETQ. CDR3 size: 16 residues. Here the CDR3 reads CASSKSGQGGGSPLHF. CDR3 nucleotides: TGCGCCAGCAGCAAATCCGGACAGGGGGGAGGATCACCCCTCCACTTT.

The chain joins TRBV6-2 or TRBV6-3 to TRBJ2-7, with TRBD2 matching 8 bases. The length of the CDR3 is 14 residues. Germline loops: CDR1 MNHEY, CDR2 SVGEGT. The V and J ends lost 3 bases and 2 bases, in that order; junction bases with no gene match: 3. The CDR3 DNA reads TGTGCCAGCAGTTATAGCGGGACCCCCTACGAGCAGTACTTC. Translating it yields CASSYSGTPYEQYF.

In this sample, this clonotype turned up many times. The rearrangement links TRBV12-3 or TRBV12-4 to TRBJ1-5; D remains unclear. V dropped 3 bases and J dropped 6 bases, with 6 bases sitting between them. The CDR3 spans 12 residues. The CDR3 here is CASSFNGQPQHF. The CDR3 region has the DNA TGTGCCAGCAGTTTCAATGGTCAGCCCCAGCATTTT.

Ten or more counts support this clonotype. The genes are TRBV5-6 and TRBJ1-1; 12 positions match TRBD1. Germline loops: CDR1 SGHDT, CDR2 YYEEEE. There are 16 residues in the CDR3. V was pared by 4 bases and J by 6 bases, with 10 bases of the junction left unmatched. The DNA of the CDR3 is TGTGCCAGCAGCGGGGGACAGGGGGCAAAGTTCGCTGAAGCTTTCTTT. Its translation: CASSGGQGAKFAEAFF.

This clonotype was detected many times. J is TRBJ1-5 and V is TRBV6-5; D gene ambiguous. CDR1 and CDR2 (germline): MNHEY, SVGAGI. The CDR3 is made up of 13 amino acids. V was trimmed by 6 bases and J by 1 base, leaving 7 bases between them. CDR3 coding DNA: TGTGCCAGCAGGTACAAAAGCAATCAGCCCCAGCATTTT. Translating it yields CASRYKSNQPQHF.

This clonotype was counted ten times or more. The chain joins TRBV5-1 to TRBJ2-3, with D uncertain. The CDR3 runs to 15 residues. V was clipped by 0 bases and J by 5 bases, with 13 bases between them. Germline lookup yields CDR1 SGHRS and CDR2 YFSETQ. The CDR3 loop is CASSLAGRVVDTQYF. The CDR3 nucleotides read TGCGCCAGCAGCTTGGCTGGGCGAGTCGTAGATACGCAGTATTTT.

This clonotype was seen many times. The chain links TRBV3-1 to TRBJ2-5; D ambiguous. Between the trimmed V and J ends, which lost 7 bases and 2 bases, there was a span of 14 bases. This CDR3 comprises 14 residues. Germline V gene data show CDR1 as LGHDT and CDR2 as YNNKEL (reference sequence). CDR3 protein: CASIRFGQQETQYF. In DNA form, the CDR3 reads TGTGCCAGCATCCGGTTTGGGCAGCAAGAGACCCAGTACTTC.

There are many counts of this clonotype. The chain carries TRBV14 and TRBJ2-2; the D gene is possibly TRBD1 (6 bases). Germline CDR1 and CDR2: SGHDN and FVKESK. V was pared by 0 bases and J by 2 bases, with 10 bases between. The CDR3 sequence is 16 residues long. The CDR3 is CASSQDTGINTGELFF. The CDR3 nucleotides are TGTGCCAGCAGCCAAGACACAGGGATTAACACCGGGGAGCTGTTTTTT.

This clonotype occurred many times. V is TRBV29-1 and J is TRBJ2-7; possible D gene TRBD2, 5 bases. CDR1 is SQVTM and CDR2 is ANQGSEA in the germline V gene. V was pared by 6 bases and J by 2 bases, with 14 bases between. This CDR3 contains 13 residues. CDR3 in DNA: TGCAGCGTGCCGCGGGCAGGAACCTACGAGCAGTACTTC. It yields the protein CSVPRAGTYEQYF.

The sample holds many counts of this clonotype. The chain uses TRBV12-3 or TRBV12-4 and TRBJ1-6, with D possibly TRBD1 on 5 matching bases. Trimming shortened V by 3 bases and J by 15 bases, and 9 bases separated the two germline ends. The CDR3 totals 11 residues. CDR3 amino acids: CASSLYGGLHF. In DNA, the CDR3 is TGTGCCAGCAGTTTGTACGGGGGCCTCCACTTT.

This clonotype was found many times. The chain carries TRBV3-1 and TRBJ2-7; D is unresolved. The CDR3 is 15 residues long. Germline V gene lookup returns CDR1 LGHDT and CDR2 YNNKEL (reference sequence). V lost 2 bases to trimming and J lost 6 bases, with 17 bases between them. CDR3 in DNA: TGTGCCAGCAGCCAATCTTGGGTACCTCCTTCCGAGCAGTACTTC. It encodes CASSQSWVPPSEQYF.

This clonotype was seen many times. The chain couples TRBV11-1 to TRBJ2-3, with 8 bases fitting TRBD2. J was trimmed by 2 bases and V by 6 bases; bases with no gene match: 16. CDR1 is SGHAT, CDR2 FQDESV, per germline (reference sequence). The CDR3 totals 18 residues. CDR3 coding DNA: TGTGCCAGCAGACCACCGCTAAGGCTAGCGGGCTTCACAGATACGCAGTATTTT. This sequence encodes CASRPPLRLAGFTDTQYF.

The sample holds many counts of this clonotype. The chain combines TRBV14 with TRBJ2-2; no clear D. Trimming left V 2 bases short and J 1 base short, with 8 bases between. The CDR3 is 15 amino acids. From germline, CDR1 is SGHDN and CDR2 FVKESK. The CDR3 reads CASSQFPRNTGELFF. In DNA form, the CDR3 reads TGTGCCAGCAGCCAATTTCCACGGAACACCGGGGAGCTGTTTTTT.

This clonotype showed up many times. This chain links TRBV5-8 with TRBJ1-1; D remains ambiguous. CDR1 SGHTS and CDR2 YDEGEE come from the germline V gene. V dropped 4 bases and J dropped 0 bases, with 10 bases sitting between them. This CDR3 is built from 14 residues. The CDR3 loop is CASSMSWLNTEAFF. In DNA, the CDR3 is TGTGCCAGCAGCATGAGTTGGTTGAACACTGAAGCTTTCTTT. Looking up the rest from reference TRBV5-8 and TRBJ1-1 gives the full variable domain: EAGVTQSPTHLIKTRGQQATLRCSPISGHTSVYWYQQALGLGLQFLLWYDEGEERNRGNFPPRFSGRQFPNYSSELNVNALELEDSALYLCASSMSWLNTEAFFGQGTRLTVV.

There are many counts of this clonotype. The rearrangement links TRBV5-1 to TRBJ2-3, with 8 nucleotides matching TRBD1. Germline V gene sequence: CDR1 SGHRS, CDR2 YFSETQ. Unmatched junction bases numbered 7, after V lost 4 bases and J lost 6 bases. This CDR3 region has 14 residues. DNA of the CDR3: TGCGCCAGCAGCCCCGACGACAGGGGCGATACGCAGTATTTT. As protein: CASSPDDRGDTQYF.